The 2 T cell receptor beta chains in this list originate from one sample, sequenced in a study of blood T cell repertoires in COVID-19. Some clones are missing from TCRdb's copy, which holds only in-frame ones; the method was immunoSEQ multiplex PCR. The table records around 310,000 clones, around 89% of them present only once. The sample consisted of peripheral blood. These receptors were collected from a woman aged 35 to 49 with COVID-19, enrolled during active disease.

This clone was seen just once. CDR3: CASSWTGGYTGELFF. Here the CDR3 DNA reads TGTGCCAGCAGCTGGACAGGGGGTTACACCGGGGAGCTGTTTTTT. The chain recombines TRBV7-3 with TRBJ2-2; 10 bases are shared with TRBD1. With 4 bases clipped from V and 3 bases from J, the junction kept 2 bases outside the gene matches. CDR3 length: 15 amino acids. Per germline, CDR1 SGHTA and CDR2 FQGTGA.

CDR3: CASSYTSRGRGSPLHF. CDR3 DNA sequence: TGTGCCAGCAGCTATACCTCGAGGGGGCGCGGTTCACCCCTCCACTTT. The V gene is TRBV7-3, the J gene TRBJ1-6; the match to TRBD1 covers 7 bases. This CDR3 is built from 16 residues. The V and J ends lost 4 bases and 9 bases, in that order; junction bases with no gene match: 12. Germline CDR1 and CDR2: SGHTA and FQGTGA. Full variable domain (missing parts from reference TRBV7-3 and TRBJ1-6): GAGVSQTPSNKVTEKGKYVELRCDPISGHTALYWYRQSLGQGPEFLIYFQGTGAADDSGLPNDRFFAVRPEGSVSTLKIQRTERGDSAVYLCASSYTSRGRGSPLHFGNGTRLTVT.